This TCR beta chain is from a study of blood T cells in healthy people across ages (dated by TCRdb to the mid-2010s). Regarding the complete study: Template switching captured roughly one uniquely barcoded TCR beta cDNA molecule per two T cells in model experiments. Age-related changes in TCR beta repertoire diversity were measured in the study by deep sequencing normalized with unique cDNA molecular identifiers. The donors were split into four age groups: young (average around 15 years), middle-aged (roughly 42), aged (approximately 60) and long-lived (approximately 80). Donors of different ages were randomly distributed across sequencing lanes to avoid experimental bias. The study analyzed two additional independent replicas of 1 million unique cDNA reads from the same blood draw for two donors, one aged 18 to 29 and one aged 80 or older. The research as a whole found: The CMV infection status of donors was not known, potentially confounding age-related changes in expanded clonotypes. As age increased, observed TCR beta diversity per million T cells dropped in a roughly linear way, and a significant reduction was already evident by age 40. Total diversity estimates from one million sequenced T cells were considered lower bounds and underestimates. Compared with the aged group, more naive CD4+ T cells, fewer expanded clones and increased TCR diversity were shown by the long-lived group, suggesting age selection. The percentage of naive T cells measured by flow cytometry correlated strongly with observed TCR beta diversity. Because profiling used bulk unsorted PBMCs, naive and antigen-experienced compartments could not be compared conclusively.

Points on this clonotype: What antigen it recognizes has not been identified. Per-base quality was not reported, and no clone a single base away is much larger than it.

The 39 donors, aged 6 to 90 years, were systemically healthy Caucasian individuals from Russia. Approximately 9.3 milliliters of peripheral blood were collected from each donor into EDTA-treated Vacutainer tubes. Ficoll-Paque density-gradient centrifugation was used to isolate PBMCs, with at least 7 million obtained per sample. Total RNA, at least 6 micrograms per sample, was extracted from PBMCs with Trizol reagent. For every donor, flow cytometry on a PBMC aliquot measured the percentage of naive CD45RAhigh/CD27high T cells. The CDR3 spans 15 residues, from the cysteine through the phenylalanine. CDR3 DNA is the only sequence kept; it has 45 bases, read in frame from the first base. The germline V gene sets CDR1 to SGHVS and CDR2 to FQNEAQ. Trimming at the junction amounts to 4 bases on V and 0 bases on J, and the germline ends lie 12 bases apart. The library was made by 5' RACE. Instrument on record: Illumina HiSeq 2500. A second PCR of roughly 7 to 11 cycles was performed with a sample-barcoded 5' primer and a J-beta primer mix. A unique molecular identifier was introduced onto each TCR beta cDNA molecule by a template-switch 5' adaptor carrying 12 random nucleotides. Each sample yielded at least 2.5 million CDR3-containing paired-end reads. First-strand cDNA was synthesized from all RNA with the Mint cDNA synthesis kit, primed by a TRBC-specific oligonucleotide. Following uracil-DNA glycosylase treatment, all cDNA underwent a first 18-cycle PCR with the universal primers M1SS and BC2_uni_R. The study's processing was this. Normalization of each sample was performed by random selection of 1 million high-quality reads, each carrying a distinct molecular identifier. Reads sharing molecular identifiers were discarded rather than binned into consensus sequences. MiTCR, with a Q25 quality threshold and the strictest error-elimination algorithm, was used for CDR3 identification, clonotype clustering and error correction. A nonparametric unseen species model using Euler transformation provided a lower-bound estimate of total TCR beta diversity. TCRdb took the public reads, trimmed them with fastp at Q25, ran MiXCR for clone calling and kept in-frame beta chains. Each entry is one CDR3 protein sequence, shown with its most common DNA and genes. TCRdb's processing, not the study's, gives the V and J calls here. The table for this sample lists roughly 830,000 distinct CDR3 sequences; 62% of them were counted only once. The ten largest clones take up 28% of the sample.

This TCR was sampled from a man aged 25 to 45 in good health. This chain is built from TRBV7-8 and TRBJ1-1; TRBD1 might be the D gene, on 5 matching bases. The material sequenced was blood. The CDR3 region reads CASSSQTVMNTEAFF. The DNA sequence is TGTGCCAGCAGCTCCCAGACAGTAATGAACACTGAAGCTTTCTTT.